The 18 T cell receptor beta chains below all came from one sample that was sequenced in a study of identical twins. MiXCR, applied by TCRdb to the 5' RACE reads, yields one record per CDR3 protein. The sample has 1.5 million to 2 million distinct CDR3 sequences; around a third are singletons. Sequencing was carried out using cord blood. Every receptor here comes from a newborn girl in good health.

The rearrangement joins TRBV27 to TRBJ1-2; 10 bases fit TRBD1. CDR3 length: 14 amino acids. CDR1 MNHEY and CDR2 SMNVEV come from the germline V gene (reference sequence). The J segment lost 8 bases and the V segment lost 4 bases, leaving 7 bases of the junction unmatched. DNA of the CDR3: TGTGCCAGCAGTTCGGGACAGGGGAGGCTGGGCTACACCTTC. Protein product: CASSSGQGRLGYTF.

This clonotype has a handful of counts. The J gene is TRBJ2-7, the V gene TRBV7-9; D is uncertain. The CDR3 is 16 residues long. V was pared by 1 base and J by 1 base, with 14 bases between. Germline V gene sequence: CDR1 SEHNR, CDR2 FQNEAQ (reference sequence). This chain's CDR3 is CASSLGFAGLSYEQYF. In nucleotides, the CDR3 is TGTGCCAGCAGCTTAGGTTTTGCAGGCCTTTCCTACGAGCAGTACTTC.

This clonotype was counted only a few times. The chain is built from TRBV20-1 and TRBJ1-2, with D possibly being TRBD1 (6 bases). This CDR3 spans 15 amino acids. Per germline, CDR1 DFQATT and CDR2 SNEGSKA (reference sequence). Trimming stripped 3 bases from V and 4 bases from J, with 18 bases between. The DNA of the CDR3 is TGCAGTGCTAGCCAAGGACAGATCAGTTTCTATGGCTACACCTTC. Translation gives CSASQGQISFYGYTF.

To note about this clonotype: A much larger clone differs by one base, so this may be a read error. The chain combines TRBV3-1 with TRBJ2-7; D may correspond to TRBD1 or TRBD2 (5 bases each). Germline V CDR1 and CDR2: LGHDT, YNNKEL (reference sequence). Trimming shortened V by 1 base and J by 6 bases, and 16 bases separated the two germline ends. CDR3 length: 15 amino acids. The CDR3 sequence is CASSQAYSEGREQYF. Here the CDR3 DNA reads TGTGCCAGCAGCCAAGCGTACAGCGAGGGACGCGAGCAGTACTTC.

The rearrangement uses TRBV12-3 or TRBV12-4 and TRBJ1-1, with 8 bases identical to TRBD1. Trimming cost V 5 bases and J 3 bases; bases outside gene matches: 5. The CDR3 has 14 residues. CDR3 DNA: TGTGCCAGCAGTCCGACACAGGGGGACACTGAAGCTTTCTTT. Translating it yields CASSPTQGDTEAFF.

This rearrangement joins TRBV20-1 to TRBJ2-7, with D possibly matching TRBD1 (5 bases). Germline CDR1 reads DFQATT; CDR2 reads SNEGSKA (reference sequence). The length of the CDR3 is 13 residues. The V end lost 3 bases, the J end lost 5 bases, and 14 bases lay between the germline ends. DNA of the CDR3: TGCAGTGCTAGCAGGGCCTTCCGTGACGAGCAGTACTTC. As protein: CSASRAFRDEQYF.

The chain has TRBV7-9 and TRBJ1-4; 8 bases align to TRBD1. CDR1 SEHNR and CDR2 FQNEAQ come from the germline V gene (reference sequence). Trimming took 8 bases from V and 8 from J; bases not matched to a gene: 7. The CDR3 has 13 amino acids. The CDR3 is CASVRTGNEKLFF. Written as DNA, the CDR3 is TGTGCCAGCGTCCGGACAGGGAACGAAAAACTGTTTTTT.

This clonotype was seen a handful of times. Here the CDR3 DNA reads TGTGCCAGCAGCTTACGAGTGGCGGCTTTAAACACAGATACGCAGTATTTT. Its protein product is CASSLRVAALNTDTQYF. This rearrangement joins TRBV7-2 to TRBJ2-3; no clear D. The CDR3 is made up of 17 amino acids. Per the germline V gene, CDR1 is SGHTA and CDR2 is FQGNSA. Trimming removed 2 bases at V and 2 bases at J, with 17 bases between.

The J gene is TRBJ1-5, the V gene TRBV6-6, with 9 bases matching TRBD1. J lost 2 bases, V lost 6 bases, and 5 bases had no gene match. Germline V lookup: CDR1 MNHNY, CDR2 SVGAGI (reference sequence). CDR3 length: 15 amino acids. The CDR3 DNA sequence: TGTGCCAGCAGGCCGACAGGGGGACGCAATCAGCCCCAGCATTTT. Residues: CASRPTGGRNQPQHF.

The J gene is TRBJ1-2, the V gene TRBV2, with D possibly matching TRBD1 (5 bases). The CDR3 length is 14 residues. Germline CDR1 reads SNHLY; CDR2 reads FYNNEI. Trimming cost V 0 bases and J 6 bases, with 11 bases left between them. The CDR3 sequence is CASSEASTGNGYTF. The CDR3 nucleotides read TGTGCCAGCAGTGAAGCGTCAACAGGCAATGGCTACACCTTC.

This clonotype showed up many times. The chain links TRBV28 to TRBJ2-7; D remains unclear. Trimming cost V 4 bases and J 0 bases, with 10 bases left between them. Germline lookup yields CDR1 MDHEN and CDR2 SYDVKM. The CDR3 has 14 amino acids. The DNA of the CDR3 is TGTGCCAGCAGTTCGGGCAGCCTCTCCTACGAGCAGTACTTC. It yields the protein CASSSGSLSYEQYF.

The gene calls are TRBV5-1 and TRBJ1-2, with D unclear. The V and J ends lost 1 base and 6 bases respectively, with 16 bases between them. Germline V gene sequence: CDR1 SGHRS, CDR2 YFSETQ. The CDR3 totals 15 residues. CDR3 in amino acids: CASSLHQASQDGYTF. The CDR3 DNA reads TGCGCCAGCAGCTTGCACCAGGCCTCGCAGGATGGCTACACCTTC.

The chain uses TRBV4-1 and TRBJ2-1; D tentatively reads TRBD1 or TRBD2 (6 bases each). The CDR3 is 15 amino acids. V was trimmed by 1 base and J by 2 bases, leaving 9 bases between them. Germline V lookup: CDR1 MGHRA, CDR2 YSYEKL. Here the CDR3 reads CASSQVGGTYNEQFF. CDR3 in DNA: TGCGCCAGCAGCCAAGTCGGGGGCACCTACAATGAGCAGTTCTTC.

This chain links TRBV20-1 with TRBJ2-7, with 9 bases that match TRBD2. The CDR3 contains 14 residues. Germline trimming cut 3 bases from V and 3 bases from J; bases unmatched to any gene: 6. Germline-derived CDR1 and CDR2 are DFQATT and SNEGSKA (reference sequence). The CDR3 DNA reads TGCAGTGCTAGGCTAGCGGGGCCTAACTACGAGCAGTACTTC. This codes for CSARLAGPNYEQYF.

CDR3 in amino acids: CASSLGGFRGRITGELFF. The CDR3 DNA reads as TGTGCCAGCAGCTTGGGGGGATTCAGGGGGCGAATCACCGGGGAGCTGTTTTTT. V is TRBV5-8 and J is TRBJ2-2; 8 nucleotides agree with TRBD1. The CDR3 sequence is 18 residues long. Germline V gene sequence: CDR1 SGHTS, CDR2 YDEGEE. V lost 0 bases and J lost 4; bases outside the gene matches: 11.

The V call is TRBV14, the J call TRBJ1-4, with D tentatively TRBD1 (5 bases). The CDR3 sequence is 16 residues long. Trimming left V 1 base short and J 2 bases short, with 11 bases between. CDR1 and CDR2 (germline): SGHDN, FVKESK. This CDR3 reads CASSQGWAGTNEKLFF. The CDR3 coding sequence is TGTGCCAGCAGCCAAGGTTGGGCAGGGACTAATGAAAAACTGTTTTTT.

This clonotype was seen a few times. This rearrangement joins TRBV28 to TRBJ2-7; D may match TRBD1 or TRBD2 (5 bases each). This CDR3 has 13 amino acids. Per the germline V gene, CDR1 is MDHEN and CDR2 is SYDVKM. V lost 6 bases, J lost 3 bases, and 12 bases lay in between. CDR3: CASRSGTNYEQYF. CDR3 DNA: TGTGCCAGCAGGTCCGGGACCAACTACGAGCAGTACTTC. Filled out from reference TRBV28 and TRBJ2-7, the complete variable domain reads DVKVTQSSRYLVKRTGEKVFLECVQDMDHENMFWYRQDPGLGLRLIYFSYDVKMKEKGDIPEGYSVSREKKERFSLILESASTNQTSMYLCASRSGTNYEQYFGPGTRLTVT.

This clonotype appeared a few times. The chain links TRBV3-1 to TRBJ1-1, with D hard to call. With 3 bases removed from V and 4 bases from J, the gap between germline ends came to 15 bases. Germline V gives CDR1 LGHDT, CDR2 YNNKEL (reference sequence). The CDR3 contains 15 residues. CDR3 loop: CASSQDLGSGTEAFF. The CDR3 coding sequence is TGTGCCAGCAGCCAGGACTTGGGTTCCGGCACTGAAGCTTTCTTT. The whole variable domain, remainder taken from reference TRBV3-1 and TRBJ1-1, is DTAVSQTPKYLVTQMGNDKSIKCEQNLGHDTMYWYKQDSKKFLKIMFSYNNKELIINETVPNRFSPKSPDKAHLNLHINSLELGDSAVYFCASSQDLGSGTEAFFGQGTRLTVV.